The rows below give T cell receptor beta chains drawn from one sample of a study of cytomegalovirus exposure and HLA in healthy donors. Using immunoSEQ multiplex PCR, the repertoire was profiled, and TCRdb retains in-frame clones only, with some absent. Among 170,000 or so clones listed, 60% to 80% were seen once. The source material was PBMCs. All receptors derive from a woman aged 45-60 years in good health and CMV-seropositive. Each CDR3 is given with its conserved first and last residue. The D gene is left open where the match is weak. Only part of the rows carry a size: once, few, many, or a class if the clone is expanded.

CDR3 DNA	CDR3 protein	D gene	clone size	V gene	J gene
TGTGCCAGCAGTTGGACTGGGGAGTGGACCGGGGAGCTGTTTTTT	CASSWTGEWTGELFF	NA	NA	TRBV2	TRBJ2-2
TGTGCCAGCAGCCCAAAGGGGGGACAGGGTAGCAATGAGCAGTTCTTC	CASSPKGGQGSNEQFF	TRBD1	NA	TRBV7-8	TRBJ2-1
TGTGCCAGCAGTTACTCAGGAGGGGGCCTCGATGGCTACACCTTC	CASSYSGGGLDGYTF	TRBD1	NA	TRBV6-5	TRBJ1-2
TGCGCCAGCAGCTTGGTCCAGCGGGGCTCCGGGAGTGAGCAGTTCTTC	CASSLVQRGSGSEQFF	TRBD2	NA	TRBV5-1	TRBJ2-1
TGTGCCAGCAGAGAGTCAGGGGTAGGTTATGGCTACACCTTC	CASRESGVGYGYTF	NA	NA	TRBV27	TRBJ1-2
TGTGCTAGTGACCAGATGCCGGCGGGTGAGCAGTTCTTC	CASDQMPAGEQFF	NA	NA	TRBV12-5	TRBJ2-1
TGTGCCAGCAGCTTCGGACAGGCCGCCGATTCACCCCTCCACTTT	CASSFGQAADSPLHF	TRBD1	many	TRBV6-1	TRBJ1-6
TGTGCCAGTAGTATAGATACTTCCGGCAGGGGGCCACTGGTTTCACCCCTCCACTTT	CASSIDTSGRGPLVSPLHF	TRBD1	NA	TRBV19	TRBJ1-6
TGTGCCATCAGTGAGTCGGAGTTCATGAACACTGAAGCTTTCTTT	CAISESEFMNTEAFF	NA	NA	TRBV10-3	TRBJ1-1
TGTGCCAGCAGTTACGGAACAGGGGTCTATTACGAGCAGTACTTC	CASSYGTGVYYEQYF	TRBD1	NA	TRBV6-5	TRBJ2-7
TGTGCCAGCAGCTTAGTCCACGGGGAGACCCAGTACTTC	CASSLVHGETQYF	NA	NA	TRBV7-8	TRBJ2-5
TGTGCCAGGAGCCTGGACAGGGCCTACGAGCAGTACTTC	CARSLDRAYEQYF	NA	NA	TRBV21-1	TRBJ2-7
TGTGCCAGCAGTTGGCTTAAAACCAGGGGGAACACTGAAGCTTTCTTT	CASSWLKTRGNTEAFF	NA	few	TRBV6-5	TRBJ1-1
TGTGCCAGTAGTCGGGACAGGGTGAACACTGAAGCTTTCTTT	CASSRDRVNTEAFF	TRBD1	NA	TRBV19	TRBJ1-1
TGTGCCAGTAGTGGCGAGGTTGGGACAGCTTATAGCAATCAGCCCCAGCATTTT	CASSGEVGTAYSNQPQHF	TRBD1	NA	TRBV19	TRBJ1-5
TGTGCCAGCAGCCAAGTACCGGGGGGGCCCTCGAATACGCAGTATTTT	CASSQVPGGPSNTQYF	TRBD2	once	TRBV4-1	TRBJ2-3
TGTGCCAGCAGGCTTTCTAGATCCGGGGAGCTGTTTTTT	CASRLSRSGELFF	NA	NA	TRBV2	TRBJ2-2
TGTGCCATCAGTGAGACTGGGACAGGGGGCAACACTGAAGCTTTCTTT	CAISETGTGGNTEAFF	TRBD1	once	TRBV10-3	TRBJ1-1
TGTGCCAGCAGTTACAGGGGTCGTGGAAACACCATATATTTT	CASSYRGRGNTIYF	TRBD1	NA	TRBV2	TRBJ1-3
TGTGCCAGCAGTGAACGTGGGGGGTGGTCCTACGAGCAGTACTTC	CASSERGGWSYEQYF	NA	NA	TRBV6-1	TRBJ2-7
TGCGCCAGCAGCCCCGCGGTCTCTGGAAACACCATATATTTT	CASSPAVSGNTIYF	NA	NA	TRBV5-1	TRBJ1-3
TGTGCCAGCAGCTTAGGACAGGGCCAAGAGACCCAGTACTTC	CASSLGQGQETQYF	TRBD1	NA	TRBV11-2	TRBJ2-5
TGTGCCAGCAGCTTGATCTCGGGGGGGGTCTACGAGCAGTACTTC	CASSLISGGVYEQYF	TRBD2	NA	TRBV5-6	TRBJ2-7
TGTGCCAGCAGCTTCCGGACAGGGGGTCGTACCGGGGAGCTGTTTTTT	CASSFRTGGRTGELFF	TRBD1	NA	TRBV13	TRBJ2-2
TGTGCCAGCTCACCTGGACAGGACACTGAAGCTTTCTTT	CASSPGQDTEAFF	TRBD1	few	TRBV18	TRBJ1-1
TGTGCCAGCTCGCAAGCATGGGACAGCTATGGCTACACCTTC	CASSQAWDSYGYTF	TRBD1	few	TRBV18	TRBJ1-2
TGTGCCTGGAGTCCAAGCGGAAACTATGGCTACACCTTC	CAWSPSGNYGYTF	NA	NA	TRBV30	TRBJ1-2